This T cell receptor (beta chain) was identified during a study of blood T cell repertoires in COVID-19. The wider study: In each case, the material was cDNA or gDNA derived from T cells, B-cell-depleted T cells, or PBMCs.

After removal of 2 bases from V and 7 bases from J, the junction contained 16 bases not matched to a gene. This CDR3 comprises 17 residues. Germline loops: CDR1 MNHEY, CDR2 SMNVEV (reference sequence). Per the original data handling: Amplification with reference gene primers provided the estimates of nucleated cell counts. The data were produced by immunoSEQ multiplex PCR, yet TCRdb's version contains in-frame clones alone and is incomplete. V and J calls and clone size follow that table, whereas D and trimming were derived from the DNA. The sample records around 270,000 clones, around 85% being singletons.

The material sequenced was peripheral blood. This receptor was identified in a human donor with COVID-19, enrolled during active disease. The donor label of this sample is uncertain. V and J are TRBV27 and TRBJ2-7, with 8 nucleotides matching TRBD2. The CDR3 nucleotides are TGTGCCAGCAGTTTAGCCGCAATAGCGGGGCGCCCTGGGGAGCAGTACTTC. Protein: CASSLAAIAGRPGEQYF.